The source of this TCR beta chain is a study of radiotherapy plus CTLA-4 blockade in lung cancer. Study overall: Patients showed objective responses in under 20% of cases and disease control in roughly 31%. Study results and caveats: Interferon-beta, together with early blood T cell clone dynamics, reportedly best predicted response. An expansion of tumor-derived TCR clones occurred in blood after radiotherapy plus ipilimumab.

This table comes from immunoSEQ multiplex PCR, and its TCRdb copy is limited to in-frame clones, with some not included. The sample has some 120,000 clones, 81% seen once. In the case of this clone: What it binds is unknown.

The sample in question was peripheral blood, obtained from a patient treated with radiotherapy plus ipilimumab. The sequence derives from a human donor with non-small cell lung cancer that progressed on radiotherapy plus ipilimumab. Some clones in this sample may be carry-over from other donors' samples.

CDR3 amino acids: CASSRGGRNTEAFF. The DNA for the CDR3 is TGTGCCAGCAGCCGGGGGGGACGGAACACTGAAGCTTTCTTT. J is TRBJ1-1 and V is TRBV4-2; D is perhaps TRBD1 (5 bases). The V end was cut by 4 bases, the J end by 1 base, with 10 bases between. Germline V gene data show CDR1 as LGHNA and CDR2 as YNFKEQ. This CDR3 has 14 residues.